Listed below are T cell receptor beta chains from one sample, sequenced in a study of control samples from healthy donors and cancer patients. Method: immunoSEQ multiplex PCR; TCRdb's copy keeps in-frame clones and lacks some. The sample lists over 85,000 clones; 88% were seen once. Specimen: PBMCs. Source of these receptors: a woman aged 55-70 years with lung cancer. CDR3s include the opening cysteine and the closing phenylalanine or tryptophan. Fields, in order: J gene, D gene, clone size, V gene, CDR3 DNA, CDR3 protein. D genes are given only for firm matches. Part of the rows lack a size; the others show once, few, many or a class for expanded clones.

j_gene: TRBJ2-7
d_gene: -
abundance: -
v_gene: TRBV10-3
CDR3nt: TGTGCCACCAGCCGAACCTCCTACGAGCAGTACTTC
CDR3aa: CATSRTSYEQYF

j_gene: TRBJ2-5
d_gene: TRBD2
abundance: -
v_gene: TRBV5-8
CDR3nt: TGTGCCAGCAGCTTGGCCGTGGCTAGCGGGAGTAGGGAGACCCAGTACTTC
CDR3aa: CASSLAVASGSRETQYF

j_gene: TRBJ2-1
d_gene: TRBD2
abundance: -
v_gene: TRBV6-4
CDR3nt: TGTGCCAGCAGTGACCTAGCGGGAGGGCCTAAAAATGAGCAGTTCTTC
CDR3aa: CASSDLAGGPKNEQFF

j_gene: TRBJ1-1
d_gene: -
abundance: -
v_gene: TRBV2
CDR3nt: TGTGCCAGCAGTGGCGGGCAGATGAACACTGAAGCTTTCTTT
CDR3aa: CASSGGQMNTEAFF

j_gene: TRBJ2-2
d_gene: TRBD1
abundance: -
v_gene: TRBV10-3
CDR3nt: TGTGCCATCACCCCCTCCGTGGGACAGGGTGGATCCGGGGAGCTGTTTTTT
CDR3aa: CAITPSVGQGGSGELFF

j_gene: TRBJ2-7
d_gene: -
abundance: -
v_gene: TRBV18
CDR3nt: TGTGCCAGCTCACTCGAATACGAGCAGTACTTC
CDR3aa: CASSLEYEQYF

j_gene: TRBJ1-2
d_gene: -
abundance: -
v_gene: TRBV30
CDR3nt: TGTGCCTGGGGAGCTTACGAGGGAATAAATTATGGCTACACCTTC
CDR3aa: CAWGAYEGINYGYTF

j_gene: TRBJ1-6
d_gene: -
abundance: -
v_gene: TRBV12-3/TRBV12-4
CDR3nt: TGTGCCAGCAGAGGACAGTATAATTCACCCCTCCACTTT
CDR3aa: CASRGQYNSPLHF

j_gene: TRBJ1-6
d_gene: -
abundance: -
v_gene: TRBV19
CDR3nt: TGTGCCAGTCGGTTGAGCTCCTATAATTCACCCCTCCACTTT
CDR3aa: CASRLSSYNSPLHF

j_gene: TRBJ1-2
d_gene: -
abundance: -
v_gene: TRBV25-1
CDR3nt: TGTGCCAGCAGTTTCGACCCTAACTATGGCTACACCTTC
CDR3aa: CASSFDPNYGYTF

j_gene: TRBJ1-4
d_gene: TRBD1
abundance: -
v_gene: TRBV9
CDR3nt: TGTGCCAGCAGCTCACTCGGGACAGGGATTGAAAAACTGTTTTTT
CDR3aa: CASSSLGTGIEKLFF

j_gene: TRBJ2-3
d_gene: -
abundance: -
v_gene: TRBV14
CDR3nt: TGTGCCAGCAGCCAACTCGGAAGGGGACGCGCAGATACGCAGTATTTT
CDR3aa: CASSQLGRGRADTQYF

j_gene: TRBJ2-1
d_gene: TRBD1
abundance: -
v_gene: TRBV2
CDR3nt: TGTGCCAGCAGTGGCGACAGGGGTTCCTACAATGAGCAGTTCTTC
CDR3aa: CASSGDRGSYNEQFF

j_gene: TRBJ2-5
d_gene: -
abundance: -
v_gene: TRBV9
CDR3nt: TGTGCCAGCAGCGTAGCATCGGGAAGCCTCCCGGGGGAGACCCAGTACTTC
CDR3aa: CASSVASGSLPGETQYF

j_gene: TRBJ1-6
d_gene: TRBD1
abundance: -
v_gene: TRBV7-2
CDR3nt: TGTGCCAGCAGCTTCCGGGACAGGGCTTCACCCCTCCACTTT
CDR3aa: CASSFRDRASPLHF

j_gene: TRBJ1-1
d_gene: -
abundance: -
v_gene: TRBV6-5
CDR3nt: TGTGCCAGCAGCGCCCGAACCGGGAACACTGAAGCTTTCTTT
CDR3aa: CASSARTGNTEAFF

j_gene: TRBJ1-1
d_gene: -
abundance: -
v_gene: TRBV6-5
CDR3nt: TGTGCCAGCACCCACGGGGGCAATATAGGCACTGAAGCTTTCTTT
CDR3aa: CASTHGGNIGTEAFF

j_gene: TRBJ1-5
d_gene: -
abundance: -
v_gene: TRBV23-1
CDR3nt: TGCGCCAGCAGTCAACGGGGATCAAAACAGCCCCAGCATTTT
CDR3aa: CASSQRGSKQPQHF

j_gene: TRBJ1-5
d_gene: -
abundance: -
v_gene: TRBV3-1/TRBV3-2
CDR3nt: TGTGCCAGCAGCCAAGCGAGCGGTAATCAGCCCCAGCATTTT
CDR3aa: CASSQASGNQPQHF

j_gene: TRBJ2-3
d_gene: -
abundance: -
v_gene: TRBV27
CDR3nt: TGTGCCAGCAGTCCCCATACCACAGATACGCAGTATTTT
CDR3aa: CASSPHTTDTQYF

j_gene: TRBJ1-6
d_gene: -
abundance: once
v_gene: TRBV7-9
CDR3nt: TGTGCCAGCAGCCTCGGACTTAATTCACCCCTCCACTTT
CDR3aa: CASSLGLNSPLHF

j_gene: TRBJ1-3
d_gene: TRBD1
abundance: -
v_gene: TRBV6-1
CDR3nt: TGTGCCAGCAGTGACCTGACAGGGGGCTCTGGAAACACCATATATTTT
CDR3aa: CASSDLTGGSGNTIYF

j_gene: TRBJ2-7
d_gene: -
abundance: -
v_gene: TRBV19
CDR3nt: TGTGCCAGTAGTATAACCCCGGGCCGTACCTACGAGCAGTACTTC
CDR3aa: CASSITPGRTYEQYF

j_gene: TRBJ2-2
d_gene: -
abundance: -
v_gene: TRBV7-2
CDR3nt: TGTGCCAGCAGCTTTGGAGGGCTCGCGAACACCGGGGAGCTGTTTTTT
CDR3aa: CASSFGGLANTGELFF

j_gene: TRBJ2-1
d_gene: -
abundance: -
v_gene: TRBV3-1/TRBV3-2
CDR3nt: TGTGCCAGCAGCGTGATGGGGTCGGGCAACAATGAGCAGTTCTTC
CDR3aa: CASSVMGSGNNEQFF

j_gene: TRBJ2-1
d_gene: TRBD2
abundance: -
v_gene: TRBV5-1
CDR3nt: TGCGCCAGCAGCAATAGCGGGAGGCTGCACAATGAGCAGTTCTTC
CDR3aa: CASSNSGRLHNEQFF

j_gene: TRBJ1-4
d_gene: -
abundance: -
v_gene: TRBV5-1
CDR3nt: TGCGCCAGCACGACGGAACAGCTTAATGAAAAACTGTTTTTT
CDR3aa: CASTTEQLNEKLFF

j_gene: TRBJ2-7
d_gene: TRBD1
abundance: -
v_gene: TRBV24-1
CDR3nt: TGTGCCACCAGTGACAGACAGGGGCCCTCCTACGAGCAGTACTTC
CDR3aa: CATSDRQGPSYEQYF

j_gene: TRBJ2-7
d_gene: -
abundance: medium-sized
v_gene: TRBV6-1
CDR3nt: TGTGCCAGCAGTGAAAATCAGGAAAGCTACGAGCAGTACTTC
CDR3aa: CASSENQESYEQYF